These 20 T cell receptor beta chains originate from one sample sequenced in a study of blood T cell repertoires in COVID-19. Clones were read by immunoSEQ multiplex PCR, and TCRdb kept only the in-frame ones, dropping some. Of more than 100,000 clones in the sample, 80% to 90% were seen once. Sequencing was done on a sample of peripheral blood. The receptors come from a woman aged 55 to 70 with acute or convalescent COVID-19.

The V and J genes are TRBV28 and TRBJ1-5; D gene uncertain. Trimming pared 10 bases from V and 4 bases from J, leaving 17 bases between. Germline V gives CDR1 MDHEN, CDR2 SYDVKM. The length of the CDR3 is 14 residues. The CDR3 DNA sequence: TGTGCCATCCGGGGTCTTGGGAATAATCAGCCCCAGCATTTT. Amino acid sequence: CAIRGLGNNQPQHF.

The J gene is TRBJ2-1, the V gene TRBV3-1 (or the pseudogene TRBV3-2); 8 nucleotides agree with TRBD1. CDR3 size: 15 residues. V lost 4 bases, J lost 7 bases, and 9 bases stayed unmatched. In germline, CDR1 is LGHDT, CDR2 YNNKEL (reference sequence). The CDR3 bases are TGTGCCAGCAGCCCAGGACAGGGTGTCCTAAATGAGCAGTTCTTC. Its translation is CASSPGQGVLNEQFF.

The genes are TRBV6-5 and TRBJ1-6; D ambiguous. The CDR3 is 14 amino acids. The germline V gene encodes CDR1 MNHEY and CDR2 SVGAGI. Trimming stripped 6 bases from V and 5 bases from J, with 11 bases between. The CDR3: CASSPTRNNSPLHF. The CDR3 DNA sequence: TGTGCCAGCAGCCCGACACGGAATAATTCACCCCTCCACTTT.

The rearrangement uses TRBV5-1 and TRBJ2-5, with D tentatively TRBD1 (5 bases). V dropped 2 bases and J dropped 3 bases, with 11 bases sitting between them. Germline values: CDR1 SGHRS, CDR2 YFSETQ. The CDR3 contains 14 residues. DNA of the CDR3: TGCGCCAGCAGCTTCTGGGGCGTCGAAGAGACCCAGTACTTC. It specifies CASSFWGVEETQYF.

This chain uses TRBV4-1 with TRBJ1-4, with D perhaps TRBD1 (6 bases). The CDR3 has 16 residues. With 0 bases removed from V and 5 bases from J, the gap between germline ends came to 13 bases. The V gene's germline CDR1 is MGHRA and CDR2 YSYEKL. The CDR3 loop reads CASSQDRGGGNEKLFF. Here the CDR3 DNA reads TGCGCCAGCAGCCAAGACCGGGGAGGGGGAAATGAAAAACTGTTTTTT.

This chain joins TRBV9 and TRBJ1-5; the match to TRBD1 covers 7 bases. The trim removed 4 bases at V and 5 bases at J, leaving 9 bases unmatched. Per the germline V gene, CDR1 is SGDLS and CDR2 is YYNGEE. This CDR3 is built from 15 residues. The CDR3 region is CASSPALTGDQPQHF. The CDR3 DNA reads TGTGCCAGCAGCCCTGCCCTTACAGGGGATCAGCCCCAGCATTTT. The variable domain in full, with the rest retrieved from reference TRBV9 and TRBJ1-5, is DSGVTQTPKHLITATGQRVTLRCSPRSGDLSVYWYQQSLDQGLQFLIQYYNGEERAKGNILERFSAQQFPDLHSELNLSSLELGDSALYFCASSPALTGDQPQHFGDGTRLSIL.

The rearrangement joins TRBV19 to TRBJ1-5; no definite D call. Germline V gene lookup returns CDR1 LNHDA and CDR2 SQIVND (reference sequence). Trimming took off 11 bases at V and 9 bases at J, with 20 bases between the two ends. The CDR3 totals 13 residues. CDR3 sequence reads: CAAGGSLETPQHF. The CDR3 region has the DNA TGTGCCGCAGGAGGGTCCCTAGAGACGCCCCAGCATTTT.

J is TRBJ1-1 and V is TRBV30; unclear D gene. V lost 3 bases, J lost 0 bases, and 8 bases lay in between. The V gene's germline CDR1 is GTSNPN and CDR2 SVGIG (reference sequence). The CDR3 has 13 residues. The DNA of the CDR3 is TGTGCCTGGAGGCCGGGGTTGAACACTGAAGCTTTCTTT. The encoded protein is CAWRPGLNTEAFF. The full variable domain, completed using reference TRBV30 and TRBJ1-1, is SQTIHQWPATLVQPVGSPLSLECTVEGTSNPNLYWYRQAAGRGLQLLFYSVGIGQISSEVPQNLSASRPQDRQFILSSKKLLLSDSGFYLCAWRPGLNTEAFFGQGTRLTVV.

The rearrangement joins TRBV19 to TRBJ1-6, with TRBD1 matching 7 bases. CDR1 LNHDA and CDR2 SQIVND come from the germline V gene (reference sequence). CDR3 length: 14 amino acids. With V trimmed by 4 bases and J by 9 bases, 6 bases remained unmatched. The CDR3 DNA reads as TGTGCCAGTAGTACTCAGGGGGAGACTTCACCCCTCCACTTT. Encoded protein: CASSTQGETSPLHF.

The chain combines TRBV3-1 (or the pseudogene TRBV3-2) with TRBJ2-3, with TRBD2 matching 11 bases. This CDR3 region has 16 residues. Losses at the gene ends were 4 bases for V and 4 bases for J; bases not matched to a gene: 7. In germline, CDR1 is LGHDT, CDR2 YNNKEL (reference sequence). The DNA of the CDR3 is TGTGCCAGCAGCCCTTGGACTAGCGGGCACTCAGATACGCAGTATTTT. Its protein product is CASSPWTSGHSDTQYF.

This clone was seen only once. The rearrangement joins TRBV5-1 to TRBJ1-3; D uncertain. The CDR3 sequence is 16 residues long. V shed 0 bases and J shed 6 bases, with 16 bases lying between them. Per the germline V gene, CDR1 is SGHRS and CDR2 is YFSETQ. DNA of the CDR3: TGCGCCAGCAGCTTGGCGACTGACCGAAGCGTAAACACCATATATTTT. Translating gives CASSLATDRSVNTIYF. The complete variable domain, with remaining parts taken from reference TRBV5-1 and TRBJ1-3, reads KAGVTQTPRYLIKTRGQQVTLSCSPISGHRSVSWYQQTPGQGLQFLFEYFSETQRNKGNFPGRFSGRQFSNSRSEMNVSTLELGDSALYLCASSLATDRSVNTIYFGEGSWLTVV.

In this sample, this clone turned up once. V is TRBV7-8 and J is TRBJ1-2; D is possibly TRBD1 (5 bases). The V end lost 7 bases, the J end lost 7 bases, and 16 bases lay between the germline ends. CDR1 SGHVS and CDR2 FQNEAQ come from the germline V gene. CDR3 size: 13 residues. The CDR3 nucleotides are TGTGCCAGCACCCCAGTAGGGGCTGGTGGCTACACCTTC. It specifies CASTPVGAGGYTF.

J is TRBJ2-5 and V is TRBV2, with 7 bases aligning to TRBD1. This CDR3 has 13 residues. Germline CDR1 and CDR2: SNHLY and FYNNEI. V lost 9 bases and J lost 1; bases outside the gene matches: 5. Here the CDR3 DNA reads TGTGCCAGTAGGGGGCCACTCCAAGAGACCCAGTACTTC. Its translation is CASRGPLQETQYF.

This sequence joins TRBV7-6 and TRBJ2-5; 11 nucleotides agree with TRBD1. J gave up 2 bases and V 5 bases, and 7 bases lay outside the gene matches. CDR1 is SGHVS and CDR2 is FNYEAQ in the germline V gene. The CDR3 totals 16 residues. CDR3 nucleotide sequence: TGTGCCAGCAGCCCCGGGACAGGGGGATCTCAAGAGACCCAGTACTTC. The encoded protein is CASSPGTGGSQETQYF.

The chain's CDR3 is CASSKSRLAGAETQYF. For the CDR3, the DNA is TGTGCCAGTAGTAAATCTCGATTAGCGGGAGCGGAGACCCAGTACTTC. This sequence joins TRBV19 and TRBJ2-5; the match to TRBD2 covers 9 bases. The CDR3 runs 16 residues. With 4 bases clipped from V and 5 bases from J, the junction kept 11 bases outside the gene matches. The germline CDR1 and CDR2 sequences are LNHDA and SQIVND (reference sequence).

The rearrangement joins TRBV9 to TRBJ2-2; TRBD2 might be the D (5 bases). From germline, CDR1 is SGDLS and CDR2 YYNGEE. CDR3 length: 15 residues. V lost 0 bases, J lost 8 bases, and 14 bases lay in between. CDR3 coding DNA: TGTGCCAGCAGCGTAGTAGGCTCGAGGGAGGGGGAGCTGTTTTTT. Its protein product is CASSVVGSREGELFF. The full variable domain, in which reference TRBV9 and TRBJ2-2 provide the parts outside the CDR3, is DSGVTQTPKHLITATGQRVTLRCSPRSGDLSVYWYQQSLDQGLQFLIQYYNGEERAKGNILERFSAQQFPDLHSELNLSSLELGDSALYFCASSVVGSREGELFFGEGSRLTVL.

DNA of the CDR3: TGTGCCAGCAGCTCCGGGACTAGTATCTCCGGGGAGCTGTTTTTT. Translating it yields CASSSGTSISGELFF. This chain links TRBV9 with TRBJ2-2; the match to TRBD2 covers 8 bases. The CDR3 has 15 amino acids. CDR1 and CDR2 from the germline V gene are SGDLS and YYNGEE. With 4 bases clipped from V and 6 bases from J, the junction kept 8 bases outside the gene matches.

The genes are TRBV18 and TRBJ1-6; D gene ambiguous. This CDR3 has 14 residues. Germline-derived CDR1 and CDR2 are KGHSH and LQKENI. V lost 2 bases and J lost 9, with 11 bases in between. The chain's CDR3 is CASSPDGGPSPLHF. CDR3 in DNA: TGTGCCAGCTCACCAGATGGAGGGCCTTCACCCCTCCACTTT.

V is TRBV19 and J is TRBJ2-1; the match to TRBD1 covers 7 bases. The CDR3 contains 14 residues. The germline gives CDR1 LNHDA, CDR2 SQIVND (reference sequence). After removal of 6 bases from V and 3 bases from J, the junction contained 5 bases not matched to a gene. The CDR3 spells CASRGAGGYNEQFF. In nucleotides, the CDR3 is TGTGCCAGTAGGGGGGCAGGGGGCTACAATGAGCAGTTCTTC. The variable domain in full, with the rest retrieved from reference TRBV19 and TRBJ2-1, is DGGITQSPKYLFRKEGQNVTLSCEQNLNHDAMYWYRQDPGQGLRLIYYSQIVNDFQKGDIAEGYSVSREKKESFPLTVTSAQKNPTAFYLCASRGAGGYNEQFFGPGTRLTVL.

The chain recombines TRBV19 with TRBJ1-6; no reliable D call. CDR3 length equals 14 residues. Trimming removed 0 bases from V and 9 bases from J, with 9 bases in between. The germline CDR1 and CDR2 sequences are LNHDA and SQIVND (reference sequence). The CDR3 DNA sequence: TGTGCCAGTAGTATAGATGGGGAGGGTTCACCCCTCCACTTT. The encoded protein is CASSIDGEGSPLHF. Looking up the rest from reference TRBV19 and TRBJ1-6 gives the full variable domain: DGGITQSPKYLFRKEGQNVTLSCEQNLNHDAMYWYRQDPGQGLRLIYYSQIVNDFQKGDIAEGYSVSREKKESFPLTVTSAQKNPTAFYLCASSIDGEGSPLHFGNGTRLTVT.